This T cell receptor (beta chain) was obtained from a study of post-analysis software for immune sequencing data. Broader study findings: In patients, TRBV5-6, TRBV5-1 and TRBV20-1 belonged to roughly five TRBV segments found more frequently than in controls. Normalized Chao1 diversity was significantly reduced in patients versus controls.

The CDR3 length is 14 residues. Deletions cut 6 bases from V and 5 bases from J, with 14 bases between. Regarding this clonotype: As yet, its antigen is unknown.

Unique molecular identifiers tagged the TCR beta cDNA libraries. TCRdb reanalysed the PCR reads using MiXCR and keeps one entry per CDR3 protein. The sample lists 400,000 to 500,000 distinct CDR3 sequences; more than 30% were seen once. Sequencing used blood. The V and J genes are TRBV12-3 or TRBV12-4 and TRBJ1-5, with D possibly being TRBD1 (6 bases). This sequence was found in a girl under 10 years old with multiple sclerosis. CDR3: CASSDSGADQPQHF. The CDR3 DNA follows: TGTGCCAGCAGCGATTCGGGGGCAGATCAGCCCCAGCATTTT.